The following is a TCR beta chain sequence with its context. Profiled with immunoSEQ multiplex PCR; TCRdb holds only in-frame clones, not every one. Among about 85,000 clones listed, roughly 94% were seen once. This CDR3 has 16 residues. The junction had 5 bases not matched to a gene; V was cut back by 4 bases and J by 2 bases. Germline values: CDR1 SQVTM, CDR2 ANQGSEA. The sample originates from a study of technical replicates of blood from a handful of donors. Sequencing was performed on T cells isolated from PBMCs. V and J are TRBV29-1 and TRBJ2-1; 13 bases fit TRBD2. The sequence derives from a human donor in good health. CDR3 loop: CSVGGTSGMAYNEQFF. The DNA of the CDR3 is TGCAGCGTTGGTGGGACTAGCGGGATGGCCTACAATGAGCAGTTCTTC.